The entry that follows covers one TCR beta chain sequence. Its antigen remains unidentified. This entry belongs to a study of T cell repertoires in cytomegalovirus infection. Using its own MiXCR run on the reads, TCRdb lists one record per CDR3 protein. This table has roughly 860,000 distinct CDR3 sequences, 30% to 35% appearing once. Per germline, CDR1 LNHNV and CDR2 YYDKDF (reference sequence). The V end was cut by 1 base, the J end by 6 bases, with 18 bases between. The CDR3 covers 16 residues. The rearrangement links TRBV15 to TRBJ2-5, with D perhaps matching TRBD2 (6 bases). The receptor's source is a human donor in good health (CMV status not recorded). Some clones in this sample may be carry-over from other donors' samples. This specimen was cultured CD8+ T cells from PBMCs, taken from culture after CMV antigen stimulation. DNA for the CDR3: TGTGCCACCAGCAGAGGTCTCCGGGACTTGGACCAGACCCAGTACTTC. Encoded protein: CATSRGLRDLDQTQYF.